This paragraph covers one T cell receptor beta chain sequence. Antigen: not known. This CDR3 contains 13 residues. V shed 4 bases, J shed 7 bases, and the junction held 3 bases outside the gene matches. The germline V gene has CDR1 SNHLY and CDR2 FYNNEI. Profiling relied on immunoSEQ multiplex PCR, and the TCRdb table lists in-frame clones only, not all of them. This sample has 120,000 or so clones, with approximately 85% found just once. This specimen belongs to a study of T cell responses to AZD1222 COVID-19 vaccine. Study results and caveats: Per reports, nearly half of all spike-specific TCRs target regions that are unmutated in variants.

This receptor was taken from an adult in good health. The chain is built from TRBV2 and TRBJ2-3; 9 bases map to TRBD2. This sample comprised peripheral blood, obtained on day 0 of AZD1222 vaccination. The CDR3 reads CASSGASGNTQYF. CDR3 coding DNA: TGTGCCAGCAGTGGGGCTAGCGGGAATACGCAGTATTTT. The full variable domain, rest sourced from reference TRBV2 and TRBJ2-3, is EPEVTQTPSHQVTQMGQEVILRCVPISNHLYFYWYRQILGQKVEFLVSFYNNEISEKSEIFDDQFSVERPDGSNFTLKIRSTKLEDSAMYFCASSGASGNTQYFGPGTRLTVL.